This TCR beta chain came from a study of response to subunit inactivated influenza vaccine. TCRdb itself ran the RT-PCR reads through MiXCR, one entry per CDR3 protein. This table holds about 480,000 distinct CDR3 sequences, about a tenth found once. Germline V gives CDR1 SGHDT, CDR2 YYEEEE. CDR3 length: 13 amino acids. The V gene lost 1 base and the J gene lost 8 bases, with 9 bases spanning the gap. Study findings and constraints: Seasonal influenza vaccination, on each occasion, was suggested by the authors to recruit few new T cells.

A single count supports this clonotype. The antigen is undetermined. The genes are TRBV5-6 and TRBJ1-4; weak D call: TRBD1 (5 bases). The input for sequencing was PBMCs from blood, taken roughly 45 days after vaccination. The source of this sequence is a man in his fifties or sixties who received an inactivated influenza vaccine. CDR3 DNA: TGTGCCAGCAGCTTGCCGGGGGGGGAAAAACTGTTTTTT. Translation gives CASSLPGGEKLFF.